This record covers a single TCR beta chain. The entry originates in a study of technical replicates of blood from a handful of donors. Data came from immunoSEQ multiplex PCR; TCRdb stores just in-frame clones and leaves some out. Found here are some 80,000 clones, roughly 95% of them singletons; the top ten hold 0.36%. CDR3 length: 16 amino acids. CDR1 and CDR2 from the germline V gene are SNHLY and FYNNEI. Trimming cost V 7 bases and J 0 bases; bases outside gene matches: 4. The sequence came from a human donor in good health. The chain is built from TRBV2 and TRBJ2-3; 13 bases agree with TRBD2. Sequencing used T cells isolated from PBMCs. CDR3 amino acids: CASTGTSGASTDTQYF. For the CDR3, the DNA is TGTGCCAGCACCGGGACTAGCGGGGCTAGCACAGATACGCAGTATTTT.